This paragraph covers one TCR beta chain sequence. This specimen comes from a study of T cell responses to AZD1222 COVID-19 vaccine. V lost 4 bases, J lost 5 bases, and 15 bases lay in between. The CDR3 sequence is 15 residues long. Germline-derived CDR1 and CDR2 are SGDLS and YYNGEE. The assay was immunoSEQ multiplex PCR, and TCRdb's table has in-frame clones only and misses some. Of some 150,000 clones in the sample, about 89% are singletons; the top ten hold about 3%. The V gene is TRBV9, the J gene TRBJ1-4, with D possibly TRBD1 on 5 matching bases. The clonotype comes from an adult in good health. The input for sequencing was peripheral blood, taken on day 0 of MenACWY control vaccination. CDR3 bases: TGTGCCAGCAGCCCCCGGGGGACGTTGAATGAAAAACTGTTTTTT. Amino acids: CASSPRGTLNEKLFF.